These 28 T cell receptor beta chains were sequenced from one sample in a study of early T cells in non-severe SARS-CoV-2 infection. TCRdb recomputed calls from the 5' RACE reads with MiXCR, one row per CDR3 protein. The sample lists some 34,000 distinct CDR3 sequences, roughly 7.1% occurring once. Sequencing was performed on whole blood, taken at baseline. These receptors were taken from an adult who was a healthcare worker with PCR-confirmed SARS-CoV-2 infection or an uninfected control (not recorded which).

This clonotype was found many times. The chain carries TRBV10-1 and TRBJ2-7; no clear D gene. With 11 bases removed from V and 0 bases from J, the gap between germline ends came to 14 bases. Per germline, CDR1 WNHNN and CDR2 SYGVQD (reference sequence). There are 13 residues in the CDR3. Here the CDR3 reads CAAEIKSSYEQYV. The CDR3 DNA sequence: TGCGCCGCAGAGATTAAAAGCTCCTACGAGCAGTACGTC.

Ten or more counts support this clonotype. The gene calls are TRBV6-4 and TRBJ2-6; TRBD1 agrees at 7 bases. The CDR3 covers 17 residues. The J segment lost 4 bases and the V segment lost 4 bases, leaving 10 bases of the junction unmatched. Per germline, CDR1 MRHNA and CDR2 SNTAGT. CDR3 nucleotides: TGTGCCAGCAGTGCATCAGGGGGAACCTCCGGGGCCAACGTCCTGACTTTC. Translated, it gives CASSASGGTSGANVLTF.

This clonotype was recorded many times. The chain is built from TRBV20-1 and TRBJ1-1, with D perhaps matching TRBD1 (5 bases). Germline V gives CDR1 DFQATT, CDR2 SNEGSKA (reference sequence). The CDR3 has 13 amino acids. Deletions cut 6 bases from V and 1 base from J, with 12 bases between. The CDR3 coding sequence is TGCAGTGCCGGGACGAGGACGAACACTGAAGCTTTCTTT. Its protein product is CSAGTRTNTEAFF.

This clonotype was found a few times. CDR3 in amino acids: CASSRGGEYNEQFF. The CDR3, as DNA: TGCGCCAGCAGCCGCGGGGGCGAGTACAATGAGCAGTTCTTC. This chain connects TRBV5-1 to TRBJ2-1, with D possibly being TRBD2 (7 bases). V was pared by 4 bases and J by 4 bases, with 12 bases between. Germline values: CDR1 SGHRS, CDR2 YFSETQ. The CDR3 sequence is 14 residues long.

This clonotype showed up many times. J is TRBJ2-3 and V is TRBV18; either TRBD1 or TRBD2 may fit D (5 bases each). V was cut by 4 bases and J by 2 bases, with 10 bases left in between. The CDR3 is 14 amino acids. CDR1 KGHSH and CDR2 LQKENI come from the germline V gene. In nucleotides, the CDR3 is TGTGCCAGCTCACACATAGGGACCACAGATACGCAGTATTTT. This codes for CASSHIGTTDTQYF. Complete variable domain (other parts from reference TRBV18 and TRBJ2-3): NAGVMQNPRHLVRRRGQEARLRCSPMKGHSHVYWYRQLPEEGLKFMVYLQKENIIDESGMPKERFSAEFPKEGPSILRIQQVVRGDSAAYFCASSHIGTTDTQYFGPGTRLTVL.

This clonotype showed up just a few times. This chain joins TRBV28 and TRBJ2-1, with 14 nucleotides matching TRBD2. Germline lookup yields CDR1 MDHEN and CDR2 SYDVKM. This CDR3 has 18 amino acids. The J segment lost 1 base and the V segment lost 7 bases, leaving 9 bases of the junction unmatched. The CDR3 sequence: CASTGTSGSWASYNEQFF. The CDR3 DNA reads TGTGCCAGCACCGGGACTAGCGGGAGTTGGGCTTCCTACAATGAGCAGTTCTTC.

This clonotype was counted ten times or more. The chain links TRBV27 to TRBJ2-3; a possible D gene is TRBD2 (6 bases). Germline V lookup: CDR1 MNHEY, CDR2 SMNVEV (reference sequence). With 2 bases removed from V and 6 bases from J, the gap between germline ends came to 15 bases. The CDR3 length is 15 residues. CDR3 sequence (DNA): TGTGCCAGCAGTTTAGAACTAGCACGGATGGATACGCAGTATTTT. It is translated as CASSLELARMDTQYF.

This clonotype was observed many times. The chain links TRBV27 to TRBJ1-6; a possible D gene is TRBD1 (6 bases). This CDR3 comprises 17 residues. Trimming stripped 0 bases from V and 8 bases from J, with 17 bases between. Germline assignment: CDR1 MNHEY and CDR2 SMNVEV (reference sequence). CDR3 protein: CASSLSRSLDSYSPLHF. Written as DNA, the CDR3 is TGTGCCAGCAGTTTATCGAGGTCCCTGGACAGCTATTCACCCCTCCACTTT.

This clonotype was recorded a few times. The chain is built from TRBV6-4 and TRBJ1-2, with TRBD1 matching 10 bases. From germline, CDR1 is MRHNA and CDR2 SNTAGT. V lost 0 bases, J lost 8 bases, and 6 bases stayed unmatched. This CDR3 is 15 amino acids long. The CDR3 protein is CASSDSLTGGDGYTF. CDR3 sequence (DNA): TGTGCCAGCAGTGACTCCCTGACAGGGGGCGACGGCTACACCTTC.

The CDR3 bases are TGTGCCAGCAGCTTAGAATTCGGGACTAGTTCCGAGCAGTACGTC. Its protein product is CASSLEFGTSSEQYV. The rearrangement uses TRBV7-9 and TRBJ2-7, with 8 bases fitting TRBD2. Trimming took 1 base from V and 6 from J; bases not matched to a gene: 8. This CDR3 is 15 amino acids long. Germline V lookup: CDR1 SEHNR, CDR2 FQNEAQ (reference sequence).

The CDR3 spells CASSPQDRANYGYTF. CDR3 in DNA: TGTGCCAGCAGCCCCCAGGACAGGGCTAACTATGGCTACACCTTC. V and J are TRBV7-2 and TRBJ1-2; 8 nucleotides agree with TRBD1. This CDR3 region has 15 residues. Germline V gene data show CDR1 as SGHTA and CDR2 as FQGNSA. After removal of 5 bases from V and 0 bases from J, the junction contained 5 bases not matched to a gene.

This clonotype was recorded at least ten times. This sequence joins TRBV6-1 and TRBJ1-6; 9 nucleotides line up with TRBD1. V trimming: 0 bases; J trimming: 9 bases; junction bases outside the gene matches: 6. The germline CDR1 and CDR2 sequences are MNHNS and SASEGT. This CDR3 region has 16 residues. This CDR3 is CASSEAAGQGVSPLHF. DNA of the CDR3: TGTGCCAGCAGTGAAGCCGCGGGACAGGGTGTTTCACCCCTCCACTTT.

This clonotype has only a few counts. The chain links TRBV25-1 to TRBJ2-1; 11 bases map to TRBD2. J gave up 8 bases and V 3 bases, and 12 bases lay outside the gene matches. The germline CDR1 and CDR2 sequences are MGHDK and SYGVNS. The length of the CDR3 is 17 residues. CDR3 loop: CASSDWALAGAHDEQFF. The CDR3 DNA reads TGTGCCAGCAGTGACTGGGCACTAGCGGGAGCCCACGATGAGCAGTTCTTC.

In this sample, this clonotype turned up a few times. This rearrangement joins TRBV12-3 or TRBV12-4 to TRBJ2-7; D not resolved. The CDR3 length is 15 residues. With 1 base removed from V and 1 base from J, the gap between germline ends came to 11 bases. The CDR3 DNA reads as TGTGCCAGCAGTTTAGAGGGTAATGGGTCCTACGAGCAGTACTTC. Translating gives CASSLEGNGSYEQYF.

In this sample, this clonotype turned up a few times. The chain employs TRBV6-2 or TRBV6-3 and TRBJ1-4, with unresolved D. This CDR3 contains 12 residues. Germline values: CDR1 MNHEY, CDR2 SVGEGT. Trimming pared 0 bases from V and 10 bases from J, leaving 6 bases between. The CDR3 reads CASSYSIGKLFF. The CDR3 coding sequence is TGTGCCAGCAGTTACTCGATCGGAAAACTGTTTTTT.

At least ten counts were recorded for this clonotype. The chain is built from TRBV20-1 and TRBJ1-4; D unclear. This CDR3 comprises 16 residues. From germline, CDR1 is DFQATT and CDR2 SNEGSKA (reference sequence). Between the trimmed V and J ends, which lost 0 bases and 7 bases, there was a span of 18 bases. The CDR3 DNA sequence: TGCAGTGCTAGAGATCAAAGACGAGGGATCCCTGAAAAACTGTTTTTT. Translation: CSARDQRRGIPEKLFF.

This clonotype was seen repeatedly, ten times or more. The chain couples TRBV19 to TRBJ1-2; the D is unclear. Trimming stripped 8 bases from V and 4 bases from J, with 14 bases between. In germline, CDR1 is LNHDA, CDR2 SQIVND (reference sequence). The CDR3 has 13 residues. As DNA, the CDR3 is TGTGCCAGTCGAGGGCCCTTATTCTATGGCTACACCTTC. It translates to CASRGPLFYGYTF.

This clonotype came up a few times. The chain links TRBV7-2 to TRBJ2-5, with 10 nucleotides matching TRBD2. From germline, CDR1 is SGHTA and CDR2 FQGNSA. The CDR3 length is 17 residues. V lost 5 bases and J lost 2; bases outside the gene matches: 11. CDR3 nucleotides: TGTGCCAGCAGCCTCGTCCCCAGCGGGAGGGCACAAGAGACCCAGTACTTC. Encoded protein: CASSLVPSGRAQETQYF.

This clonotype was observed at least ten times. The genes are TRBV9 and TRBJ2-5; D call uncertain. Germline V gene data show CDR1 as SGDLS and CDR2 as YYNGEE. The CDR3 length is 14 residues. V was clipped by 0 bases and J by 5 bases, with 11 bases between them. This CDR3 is CASSVAGQSETQYF. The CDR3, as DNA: TGTGCCAGCAGCGTAGCTGGGCAGTCGGAGACCCAGTACTTC.

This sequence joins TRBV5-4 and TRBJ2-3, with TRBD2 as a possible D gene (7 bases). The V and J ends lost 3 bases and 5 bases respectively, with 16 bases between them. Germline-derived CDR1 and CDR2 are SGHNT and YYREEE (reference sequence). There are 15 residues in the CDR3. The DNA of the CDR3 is TGTGCCAGCAGCTATCAGTCGGGGGGCAAAGATACGCAGTATTTT. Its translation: CASSYQSGGKDTQYF.

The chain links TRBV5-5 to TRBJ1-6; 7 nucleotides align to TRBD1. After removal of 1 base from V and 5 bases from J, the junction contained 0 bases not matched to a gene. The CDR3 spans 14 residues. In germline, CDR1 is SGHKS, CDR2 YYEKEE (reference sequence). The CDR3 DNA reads TGTGCCAGCAGCTTGAGGGGGCATAATTCACCCCTCCACTTT. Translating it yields CASSLRGHNSPLHF.

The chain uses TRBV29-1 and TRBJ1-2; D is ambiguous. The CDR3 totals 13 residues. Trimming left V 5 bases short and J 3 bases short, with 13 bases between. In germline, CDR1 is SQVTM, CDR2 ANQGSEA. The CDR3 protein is CSVSQWTDYGYTF. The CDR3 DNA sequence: TGCAGCGTTTCCCAGTGGACTGACTATGGCTACACCTTC.

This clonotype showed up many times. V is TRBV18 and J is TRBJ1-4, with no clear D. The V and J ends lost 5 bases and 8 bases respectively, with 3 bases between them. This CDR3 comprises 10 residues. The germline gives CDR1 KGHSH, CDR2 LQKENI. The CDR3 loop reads CASSYEKLFF. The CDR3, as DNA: TGTGCCAGCTCATACGAAAAACTGTTTTTT.

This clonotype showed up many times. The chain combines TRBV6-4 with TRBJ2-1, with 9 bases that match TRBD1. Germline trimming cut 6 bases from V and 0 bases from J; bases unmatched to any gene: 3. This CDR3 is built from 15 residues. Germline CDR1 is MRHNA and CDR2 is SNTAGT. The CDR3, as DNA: TGTGCCAGCAGGGAACAGGGGGCCTCCTACAATGAGCAGTTCTTC. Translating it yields CASREQGASYNEQFF.

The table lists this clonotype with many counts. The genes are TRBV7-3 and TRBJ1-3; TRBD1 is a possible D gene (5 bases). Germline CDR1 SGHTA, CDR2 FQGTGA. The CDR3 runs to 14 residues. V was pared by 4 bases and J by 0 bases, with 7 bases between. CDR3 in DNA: TGTGCCAGCAGCTCCGGGGGCTCTGGAAACACCATATATTTT. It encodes CASSSGGSGNTIYF.

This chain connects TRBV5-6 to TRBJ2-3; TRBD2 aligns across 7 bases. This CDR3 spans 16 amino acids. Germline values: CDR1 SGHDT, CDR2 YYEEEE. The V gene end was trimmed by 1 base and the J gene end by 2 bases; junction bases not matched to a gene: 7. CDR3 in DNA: TGTGCCAGCAGCTTGTCCCTAGCGGAGACCACAGATACGCAGTATTTT. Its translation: CASSLSLAETTDTQYF. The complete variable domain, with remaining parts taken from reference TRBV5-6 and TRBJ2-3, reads DAGVTQSPTHLIKTRGQQVTLRCSPKSGHDTVSWYQQALGQGPQFIFQYYEEEERQRGNFPDRFSGHQFPNYSSELNVNALLLGDSALYLCASSLSLAETTDTQYFGPGTRLTVL.

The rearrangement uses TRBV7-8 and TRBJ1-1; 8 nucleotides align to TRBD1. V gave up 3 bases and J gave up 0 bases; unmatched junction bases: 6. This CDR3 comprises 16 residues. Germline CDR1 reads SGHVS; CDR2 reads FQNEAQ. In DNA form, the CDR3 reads TGTGCCAGCAGCTTCGGGACAGGTCGAATGAACACTGAAGCTTTCTTT. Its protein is CASSFGTGRMNTEAFF.

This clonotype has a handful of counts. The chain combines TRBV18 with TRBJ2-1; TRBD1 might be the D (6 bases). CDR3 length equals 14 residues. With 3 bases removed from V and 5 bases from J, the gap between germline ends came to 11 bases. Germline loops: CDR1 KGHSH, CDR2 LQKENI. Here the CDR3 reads CASSPSGADNEQFF. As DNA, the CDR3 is TGTGCCAGCTCACCGTCAGGGGCCGACAATGAGCAGTTCTTC.